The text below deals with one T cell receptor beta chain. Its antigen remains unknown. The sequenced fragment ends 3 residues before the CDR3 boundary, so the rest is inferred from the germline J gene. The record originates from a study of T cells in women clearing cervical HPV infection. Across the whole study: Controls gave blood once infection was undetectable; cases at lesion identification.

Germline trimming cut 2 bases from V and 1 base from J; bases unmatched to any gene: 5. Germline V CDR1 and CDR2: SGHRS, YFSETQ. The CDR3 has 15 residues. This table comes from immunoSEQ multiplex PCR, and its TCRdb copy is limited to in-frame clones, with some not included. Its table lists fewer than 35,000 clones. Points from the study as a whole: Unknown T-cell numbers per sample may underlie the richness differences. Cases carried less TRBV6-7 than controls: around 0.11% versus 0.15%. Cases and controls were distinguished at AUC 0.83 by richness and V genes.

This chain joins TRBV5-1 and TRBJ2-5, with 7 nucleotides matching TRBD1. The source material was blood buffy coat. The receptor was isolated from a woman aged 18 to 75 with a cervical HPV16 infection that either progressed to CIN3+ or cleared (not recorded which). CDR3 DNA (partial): TGCGCCAGCAGCTTAGGGACAGATGGCCAAGAGACC. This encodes CASSLGTDGQET. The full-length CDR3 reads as CASSLGTDGQETQYF.